Listed here are 15 T cell receptor beta chains from one sample, sequenced in a study of control samples from healthy donors and cancer patients (dated by TCRdb to 2018 to 2020). To prepare the library, the immunoSEQ multiplex PCR assay was applied. The source is immuneACCESS, and TCRdb retained only in-frame sequences with V and J called. Part of the clones is not carried over; for the studies checked, unresolved V genes explain less than half of this, and the remainder is unexplained. A total of approximately 98,000 clones appear in this sample, roughly four fifths of them only once. About 7% of the sample belongs to the ten largest clones. Sequencing used blood. These receptors originate from a man aged 18-30 years in good health.

This sequence joins TRBV6-6 and TRBJ2-3, with D tentatively TRBD1 (5 bases). This CDR3 contains 15 residues. CDR1 is MNHNY, CDR2 SVGAGI, per germline (reference sequence). The V gene lost 5 bases and the J gene lost 2 bases, with 14 bases spanning the gap. The CDR3 DNA follows: TGTGCCAGCAGTAAATTCAGGGCCCTCACAGATACGCAGTATTTT. Protein sequence: CASSKFRALTDTQYF.

The chain is built from TRBV6-2 or TRBV6-3 and TRBJ2-1, with 14 positions matching TRBD2. Trimming removed 2 bases from V and 4 bases from J; junction bases left unmatched: 13. In germline, CDR1 is MNHEY, CDR2 SVGEGT. CDR3 length: 20 amino acids. The CDR3 sequence: CASSYLRLAGGPLDYNEQFF. In DNA form, the CDR3 reads TGTGCCAGCAGTTACCTAAGACTAGCGGGGGGGCCCCTCGATTACAATGAGCAGTTCTTC.

The gene calls are TRBV6-5 and TRBJ2-5, with 9 bases fitting TRBD2. Trimming at V came to 4 bases and at J to 6 bases, leaving 9 bases not matched to a gene. The germline V gene has CDR1 MNHEY and CDR2 SVGAGI. This CDR3 has 15 residues. CDR3 bases: TGTGCCAGCAGTTCGCCCCAAGCGGGGGGAAAGACCCAGTACTTC. As protein: CASSSPQAGGKTQYF.

Only a few counts were recorded for this clone. V usage is TRBV3-1 (or the pseudogene TRBV3-2) and J usage is TRBJ1-2; tentatively, D is TRBD1 (5 bases). Germline assignment: CDR1 LGHDT and CDR2 YNNKEL (reference sequence). CDR3 length: 13 residues. V lost 4 bases and J lost 7, with 13 bases in between. CDR3 coding DNA: TGTGCCAGCAGCCTCCGGGACTCCGTTGGCTACACCTTC. Protein product: CASSLRDSVGYTF.

In its sample, this clone was seen a few times. This rearrangement joins TRBV3-1 (or the pseudogene TRBV3-2) to TRBJ1-6, with a tentative D call TRBD1 (6 bases). From germline, CDR1 is LGHDT and CDR2 YNNKEL (reference sequence). The CDR3 totals 14 residues. Trimming left V 5 bases short and J 4 bases short, with 9 bases between. CDR3 nucleotides: TGTGCCAGCAGCAGGGGGACATATAATTCACCCCTCCACTTT. Its translation: CASSRGTYNSPLHF.

V gene TRBV5-1 combines with J gene TRBJ1-6; 7 nucleotides agree with TRBD1. CDR1 and CDR2 (germline): SGHRS, YFSETQ. The CDR3 loop spans 15 amino acids. After removal of 4 bases from V and 7 bases from J, the junction contained 8 bases not matched to a gene. CDR3 DNA: TGCGCCAGCAGCGCAAACAGGGGAAAGAATTCACCCCTCCACTTT. Residues: CASSANRGKNSPLHF.

This rearrangement joins TRBV6-5 to TRBJ1-1; TRBD1 might be the D (6 bases). Per germline, CDR1 MNHEY and CDR2 SVGAGI. Trimming pared 6 bases from V and 2 bases from J, leaving 13 bases between. The CDR3 is made up of 14 amino acids. The CDR3 sequence is CASRQGGINTEAFF. The DNA of the CDR3 is TGTGCCAGCAGACAGGGAGGAATAAACACTGAAGCTTTCTTT.

The V and J genes are TRBV6-5 and TRBJ1-2; D may be TRBD1 (6 bases). V was clipped by 0 bases and J by 7 bases, with 15 bases between them. The CDR3 extends over 15 amino acids. CDR1 and CDR2 from the germline V gene are MNHEY and SVGAGI. DNA for the CDR3: TGTGCCAGCAGTTACTCGCAGGGGCAGGAGGGTGGCTACACCTTC. This codes for CASSYSQGQEGGYTF.

The chain couples TRBV5-5 to TRBJ1-6; TRBD1 agrees at 8 bases. The V and J ends lost 4 bases and 5 bases, in that order; junction bases with no gene match: 2. CDR3 length equals 14 residues. Germline lookup yields CDR1 SGHKS and CDR2 YYEKEE (reference sequence). DNA for the CDR3: TGTGCCAGCAGCCGGACAGGGAATAATTCACCCCTCCACTTT. Its protein is CASSRTGNNSPLHF.

This clone was observed once. This chain uses TRBV6-5 with TRBJ2-7; perhaps TRBD1 as D (5 bases). Germline-derived CDR1 and CDR2 are MNHEY and SVGAGI. This CDR3 region has 13 residues. With 5 bases removed from V and 6 bases from J, the gap between germline ends came to 14 bases. CDR3 protein: CASSKSTASEQYF. Written as DNA, the CDR3 is TGTGCCAGCAGTAAATCGACAGCCTCCGAGCAGTACTTC.

The chain joins TRBV27 to TRBJ1-1; D uncertain. The germline V gene has CDR1 MNHEY and CDR2 SMNVEV (reference sequence). This CDR3 has 14 amino acids. The V and J ends lost 1 base and 4 bases respectively, with 10 bases between them. CDR3 protein: CASSLFGRFTEAFF. The CDR3 DNA is TGTGCCAGCAGTTTATTCGGCAGGTTCACTGAAGCTTTCTTT.

The chain employs TRBV13 and TRBJ2-5, with no clear D. Germline assignment: CDR1 PRHDT and CDR2 FYEKMQ (reference sequence). There are 13 residues in the CDR3. The germline V and J ends were trimmed by 3 bases and 6 bases, with 11 bases remaining between them. For the CDR3, the DNA is TGTGCCAGCAGCTTCGGTTCGGTAAAGACCCAGTACTTC. It is translated as CASSFGSVKTQYF.

The V and J genes are TRBV7-2 and TRBJ2-4, with TRBD2 identical over 7 bases. V trimming: 1 base; J trimming: 6 bases; junction bases outside the gene matches: 3. Per germline, CDR1 SGHTA and CDR2 FQGNSA. This CDR3 is built from 14 residues. The CDR3 protein is CASSLGSSGNIQYF. The CDR3 DNA reads TGTGCCAGCAGCTTAGGGTCTAGCGGAAACATTCAGTACTTC.

A single count supports this clone. The V and J genes are TRBV2 and TRBJ2-1, with 9 bases fitting TRBD2. The CDR3 sequence is 14 residues long. With V trimmed by 6 bases and J by 10 bases, 10 bases remained unmatched. The V gene's germline CDR1 is SNHLY and CDR2 FYNNEI. CDR3 bases: TGTGCCAGCAGACCCAGCGGGGGGCGGTACGAGCAGTTCTTC. Translated: CASRPSGGRYEQFF.

CDR3 amino acids: CASSTGPGEGNTIYF. CDR3 DNA sequence: TGTGCCAGCAGCACGGGTCCTGGTGAAGGAAACACCATATATTTT. The V and J genes are TRBV11-3 and TRBJ1-3; D remains unclear. Germline CDR1 is SGHNT and CDR2 is YENEEA. The CDR3 has 15 amino acids. V was trimmed by 5 bases and J by 4 bases, leaving 15 bases between them. Combining the CDR3 with reference TRBV11-3 and TRBJ1-3 gives the whole variable domain EAGVVQSPRYKIIEKKQPVAFWCNPISGHNTLYWYLQNLGQGPELLIRYENEEAVDDSQLPKDRFSAERLKGVDSTLKIQPAELGDSAVYLCASSTGPGEGNTIYFGEGSWLTVV.